This T cell receptor (beta chain) derives from a study of T cell repertoires in cytomegalovirus infection. Looking at the study overall: Carrying CMV and the relevant HLA type showed in public TCR beta signatures.

TCRdb reprocessed the reads with MiXCR, giving one entry per CDR3 protein. The sample records about 680,000 distinct CDR3 sequences, 20% to 25% being singletons. Study outcomes and limitations: It was HLA-C-restricted CMV-specific TCR beta clonotypes that dominated the response ex vivo.

The germline V gene has CDR1 MNHEY and CDR2 SVGAGI. CDR3 size: 18 residues. Losses at the gene ends were 4 bases for V and 0 bases for J; bases not matched to a gene: 9. The table lists this clonotype with a few counts. As yet, its antigen is unknown. The sequence was obtained from a human donor in good health (CMV status not recorded). Some clones in this sample may be carry-over from other donors' samples. The source material was CD8+ T cells from PBMCs. This chain joins TRBV6-5 and TRBJ2-3, with 11 bases lining up with TRBD2. The CDR3 DNA follows: TGTGCCAGCAGTTTGGGGCTAGCGGGGGGCCCTAGCACAGATACGCAGTATTTT. Encoded protein: CASSLGLAGGPSTDTQYF.